This T cell receptor (beta chain) was identified in a study of blood T cells in healthy people across ages (dated by TCRdb to between 2015 and 2017). A note on the overall study: In model experiments, template switching captured about one uniquely barcoded TCR beta cDNA molecule for every two T cells. Age-related changes in TCR beta repertoire diversity were measured in the study by deep sequencing normalized with unique cDNA molecular identifiers. The donors were split into four age groups: young (average 16 years), middle-aged (nearly 40), aged (about 62) and long-lived (approximately 80). Donors of different ages were randomly distributed across sequencing lanes to avoid experimental bias. Two additional independent replicas of 1 million unique cDNA reads from the same blood draw were analyzed for two donors (one aged 18 to 30 and one aged 80 or older). Broader findings and caveats from the paper: Donor CMV infection status was unknown, potentially confounding age-related changes in expanded clonotypes. Bulk unsorted PBMC profiling prevented conclusive comparison of naive and antigen-experienced compartments. Compared with the aged group, more naive CD4+ T cells, fewer expanded clones and increased TCR diversity were shown by the long-lived group, suggesting age selection. Estimates of total diversity based on one million sequenced T cells were regarded as lower bounds and as underestimates. There was a strong correlation between observed TCR beta diversity and the percentage of naive T cells measured by flow cytometry. As age increased, observed TCR beta diversity per million T cells dropped in a roughly linear way, and a significant reduction was already evident by age about 40.

Comments on this clonotype: What antigen it recognizes has not been identified. No base quality information exists; no much larger clone differs at one position.

Donors were a few dozen systemically healthy Caucasian individuals from Russia aged 6 to 90 years. Each donor gave around 9.8 milliliters of peripheral blood, collected into EDTA-treated Vacutainer tubes. PBMCs were isolated by Ficoll-Paque density-gradient centrifugation, with at least 6 million obtained per sample. Total RNA was extracted from PBMCs with Trizol reagent, with at least 5.5 micrograms obtained per sample. For every donor, an aliquot of PBMCs went through flow cytometry to measure the percentages of naive CD45RAhigh/CD27high T cells. V has 4 bases trimmed and J has 5 bases trimmed; junction bases matching no gene number 5. Via the germline V gene, CDR1 is SQVTM and CDR2 ANQGSEA. The CDR3 spans 13 residues, from the cysteine through the phenylalanine. The DNA shown is the 39-base CDR3, in frame from base 1. The library relied on 5' RACE. A second PCR of about 7 to 12 cycles was performed with a sample-barcoded 5' primer and a J-beta primer mix. A template-switch 5' adaptor carrying 12 random nucleotides introduced a unique molecular identifier onto each TCR beta cDNA molecule. Each sample yielded at least 3 million CDR3-containing paired-end reads. First-strand cDNA synthesis was performed from all RNA using the Mint cDNA synthesis kit, with priming by a TRBC-specific oligonucleotide. After uracil-DNA glycosylase treatment, a first 18-cycle PCR used universal primers M1SS and BC2_uni_R on all cDNA. The authors processed their data as follows. Normalization of each sample was performed by random selection of 1 million high-quality reads, each carrying a distinct molecular identifier. Reads sharing molecular identifiers were discarded rather than binned into consensus sequences. MiTCR, set to a Q25 quality threshold and the strictest error-elimination algorithm, was used for CDR3 identification, clonotype clustering and error correction. A nonparametric unseen species model using Euler transformation provided a lower-bound estimate of total TCR beta diversity. In TCRdb, the public reads were trimmed at Q25 with fastp and aligned with MiXCR, with productive beta chains retained. Every distinct CDR3 protein forms one entry, paired with its most common genes and DNA. TCRdb's processing, not the study's, gives the V and J calls here. The sample table contains roughly 1.9 million distinct CDR3 sequences; only one count was recorded for around 40% of them. The ten top clones hold about 23% of the sample.

Sequenced sample: blood. This sequence uses TRBV29-1 and TRBJ1-5; TRBD1 fits 7 bases in the junction. The sequence was collected from a human donor in good health. The encoded CDR3 is CSVGQGGDQPQHF. The DNA sequence is given as TGCAGCGTTGGACAGGGTGGTGATCAGCCCCAGCATTTT.